This T cell receptor beta chain was sequenced during a study of blood T cell repertoires in COVID-19. Study overall: Sample material is recorded as cDNA or gDNA derived from T cells, B-cell-depleted T cells, or PBMCs.

The CDR3 sequence is 15 residues long. J gave up 2 bases and V 7 bases, and 7 bases lay outside the gene matches. The germline V gene has CDR1 SEHNR and CDR2 FQNEAQ (reference sequence). The authors' processing: Estimation of nucleated cell counts was performed using reference gene primer amplification. Here immunoSEQ multiplex PCR was the method, and the copy in TCRdb shows in-frame clones only, minus some. That table supplies the V and J calls and clone size; D and trimming were determined from the DNA. This sample has 84,000 or so clones, with around 85% found just once. The source of this sequence is a man aged 55 to 70 with acute or convalescent COVID-19. The sequencing input was peripheral blood. The V call is TRBV7-9, the J call TRBJ1-4, with TRBD1 matching 7 bases. The CDR3 nucleotides read TGTGCCAGCACTAAATTCAGGGGGACTAATGAAAAACTGTTTTTT. Protein sequence: CASTKFRGTNEKLFF.